This T cell receptor beta chain was documented in a study of OX40 agonist ivuxolimab in advanced cancers. Method: immunoSEQ multiplex PCR; TCRdb's copy keeps in-frame clones and lacks some. The table has 45,000 to 50,000 clones, around nine tenths seen once. The receptor was isolated from an adult with an advanced solid tumor such as melanoma, head and neck, liver or kidney cancer. The material sequenced was CD4+ or CD8+ T cells sorted from blood, taken in a trial of the OX40 agonist ivuxolimab.

The chain's CDR3 is CASSPWGRGQPLHF. The CDR3 DNA reads TGTGCCAGTAGCCCCTGGGGCAGGGGGCAACCCCTCCACTTT. The chain links TRBV19 to TRBJ1-6; 8 nucleotides match TRBD1. Trimming at V came to 6 bases and at J to 12 bases, leaving 10 bases not matched to a gene. Per germline, CDR1 LNHDA and CDR2 SQIVND (reference sequence). This CDR3 is 14 amino acids long.